Presented here are 20 T cell receptor beta chains from one specimen sequenced in a study of CD8 T cells in Susac syndrome. RNA in amounts of roughly 0.5 to 1 ug was reverse transcribed with random hexamers. Via MiXCR, TCRdb re-called the immunoSEQ multiplex PCR reads, giving one row per CDR3 protein. The sample contains hundreds of thousands of distinct CDR3 sequences, around 83% of which appear only once. The specimen sequenced was CD8+ T cells from PBMCs. These receptors all come from a human donor with multiple sclerosis.

The chain employs TRBV7-9 and TRBJ2-5; D gene uncertain. There are 15 residues in the CDR3. Between the trimmed V and J ends, which lost 1 base and 4 bases, there was a span of 13 bases. Germline V CDR1 and CDR2: SEHNR, FQNEAQ (reference sequence). This CDR3 reads CASSLGIEASETQYF. CDR3 nucleotide sequence: TGTGCCAGCAGCTTAGGGATCGAAGCGTCAGAGACCCAGTACTTC.

The chain carries TRBV6-1 and TRBJ1-1; the D gene is possibly TRBD1 (5 bases). V lost 3 bases and J 11 bases, leaving 16 bases between the germline ends. Per the germline V gene, CDR1 is MNHNS and CDR2 is SASEGT. This CDR3 is built from 13 residues. CDR3 region: CASSDSLQVPAFF. CDR3 coding DNA: TGTGCCAGCAGTGATTCCCTACAGGTCCCGGCTTTCTTT.

Details on this clonotype: A junction boundary mismatches the germline segment, possibly from a read error. This chain joins TRBV4-1 and TRBJ2-2; perhaps TRBD2 as D (6 bases). The length of the CDR3 is 15 residues. Germline V gene sequence: CDR1 MGHRA, CDR2 YSYEKL. Here the CDR3 reads CASSPGLISAGELLF. The DNA of the CDR3 is TGCGCCAGCAGCCCGGGACTTATAAGTGCCGGGGAGCTGCTTTTT.

The chain has TRBV12-3 or TRBV12-4 and TRBJ2-5; 8 positions agree with TRBD1. CDR3 length: 16 residues. The V segment lost 1 base and the J segment 2 bases; nucleotides outside the gene matches: 6. CDR3 sequence (DNA): TGTGCCAGCAGTTTAGGGAGGACAGGGCTACAAGAGACCCAGTACTTC. It codes for CASSLGRTGLQETQYF.

This chain connects TRBV19 to TRBJ1-5; a weak D match, TRBD1 (5 bases). The V and J ends lost 6 bases and 5 bases respectively, with 14 bases between them. CDR1 LNHDA and CDR2 SQIVND come from the germline V gene (reference sequence). CDR3 length: 14 amino acids. The CDR3 sequence: CASSPRDGYQPQHF. CDR3 DNA sequence: TGTGCCAGTAGCCCCCGGGACGGCTATCAGCCCCAGCATTTT.

The chain links TRBV4-1 to TRBJ2-7, with a weak D call TRBD2 (6 bases). The CDR3 sequence is 13 residues long. V shed 6 bases and J shed 5 bases, with 14 bases lying between them. Germline loops: CDR1 MGHRA, CDR2 YSYEKL. The CDR3: CASSGSRGDEQYF. In DNA form, the CDR3 reads TGCGCCAGCAGTGGTTCACGCGGGGACGAGCAGTACTTC.

V usage is TRBV29-1 and J usage is TRBJ1-2, with TRBD1 as a possible D gene (6 bases). Trimming left V 0 bases short and J 5 bases short, with 19 bases between. Germline V gives CDR1 SQVTM, CDR2 ANQGSEA. This CDR3 has 16 amino acids. The CDR3 DNA is TGCAGCGTTGAAGATAATACAGGGCCCGCGAGATATGGCTACACCTTC. Translated: CSVEDNTGPARYGYTF.

The rearrangement joins TRBV18 to TRBJ2-7; 10 nucleotides agree with TRBD1. V lost 3 bases to trimming and J lost 2 bases; unmatched junction nucleotides: 28. The CDR3 consists of 23 residues. Germline V gene data show CDR1 as KGHSH and CDR2 as LQKENI. CDR3 DNA: TGTGCCAGCTCACCTACCGGGACAGGGGACCGCCGACTTGAGCGGGGACCAACCTACGAGCAGTACTTC. Translated, it gives CASSPTGTGDRRLERGPTYEQYF.

This clonotype was recorded a few times. The chain couples TRBV27 to TRBJ2-7, with TRBD2 as a possible D gene (6 bases). V lost 2 bases, J lost 3 bases, and 11 bases lay in between. The germline V gene encodes CDR1 MNHEY and CDR2 SMNVEV (reference sequence). This CDR3 is 14 amino acids long. DNA for the CDR3: TGTGCCAGCAGTTTACCGGGACTGAACTACGAGCAGTACTTC. It specifies CASSLPGLNYEQYF.

The chain recombines TRBV30 with TRBJ1-1; D remains ambiguous. From germline, CDR1 is GTSNPN and CDR2 SVGIG (reference sequence). Trimming cost V 5 bases and J 3 bases, with 28 bases left between them. CDR3 size: 18 residues. This CDR3 is CAWEWLEGLAPYYTEAFF. CDR3 nucleotide sequence: TGTGCCTGGGAGTGGTTGGAGGGCTTAGCGCCTTACTACACTGAAGCTTTCTTT.

This clonotype was seen once. The V call is TRBV6-5, the J call TRBJ1-1; unclear D gene. Trimming removed 6 bases at V and 5 bases at J, with 13 bases between. Germline loops: CDR1 MNHEY, CDR2 SVGAGI. This CDR3 has 13 amino acids. CDR3 nucleotide sequence: TGTGCCAGCAGCCCTAACAGTGGGACTGAAGCTTTCTTT. This codes for CASSPNSGTEAFF.

This clonotype was observed a handful of times. The chain carries TRBV27 and TRBJ1-2; TRBD1 aligns across 9 bases. In germline, CDR1 is MNHEY, CDR2 SMNVEV (reference sequence). Unmatched junction bases numbered 2, after V lost 6 bases and J lost 3 bases. The CDR3 covers 13 residues. CDR3 DNA sequence: TGTGCCAGCAGGGGACAGGGTCACTATGGCTACACCTTC. Protein product: CASRGQGHYGYTF.

The V gene is TRBV5-1, the J gene TRBJ2-1; 9 bases agree with TRBD2. Trimming cost V 1 base and J 1 base; bases outside gene matches: 6. The CDR3 is 17 amino acids. Germline V gene lookup returns CDR1 SGHRS and CDR2 YFSETQ. In nucleotides, the CDR3 is TGCGCCAGCAGCTTGATGGGACTAGCCAATTCCTACAATGAGCAGTTCTTC. This gives the protein CASSLMGLANSYNEQFF.

The chain joins TRBV5-1 to TRBJ2-7; the D gene is possibly TRBD2 (6 bases). Germline V CDR1 and CDR2: SGHRS, YFSETQ. The CDR3 covers 14 residues. Trimming left V 4 bases short and J 1 base short, with 12 bases between. This chain's CDR3 is CASSPEGDSYEQYF. CDR3 nucleotide sequence: TGCGCCAGCAGCCCGGAGGGCGATTCCTACGAGCAGTACTTC. The full variable domain, completed using reference TRBV5-1 and TRBJ2-7, is KAGVTQTPRYLIKTRGQQVTLSCSPISGHRSVSWYQQTPGQGLQFLFEYFSETQRNKGNFPGRFSGRQFSNSRSEMNVSTLELGDSALYLCASSPEGDSYEQYFGPGTRLTVT.

This clonotype was recorded a few times. The genes are TRBV27 and TRBJ2-7; tentatively, D is TRBD1 or TRBD2 (5 bases each). The CDR3 loop spans 11 amino acids. V was shortened by 3 bases and J by 5 bases, with 5 bases between the two germline ends. CDR1 and CDR2 (germline): MNHEY, SMNVEV (reference sequence). The CDR3 bases are TGTGCCAGCAGTTTGGGACACGAGCAGTACTTC. As protein: CASSLGHEQYF.

This chain uses TRBV3-1 with TRBJ2-4, with TRBD2 matching over 11 bases. Germline lookup yields CDR1 LGHDT and CDR2 YNNKEL (reference sequence). J gave up 5 bases and V 4 bases, and 13 bases lay outside the gene matches. The CDR3 length is 18 residues. The CDR3 is CASSLEKLAGETENIQYF. CDR3 bases: TGTGCCAGCAGCCTGGAAAAACTAGCGGGGGAGACGGAAAACATTCAGTACTTC.

This chain joins TRBV19 and TRBJ2-1; the match to TRBD1 covers 7 bases. Germline CDR1 and CDR2: LNHDA and SQIVND (reference sequence). CDR3 size: 12 residues. After removal of 4 bases from V and 9 bases from J, the junction contained 3 bases not matched to a gene. The CDR3 DNA sequence: TGTGCCAGTAGTACTCCAGGGGGTGAGCAGTTCTTC. Translation gives CASSTPGGEQFF. Supplemented by reference TRBV19 and TRBJ2-1, the full variable domain reads DGGITQSPKYLFRKEGQNVTLSCEQNLNHDAMYWYRQDPGQGLRLIYYSQIVNDFQKGDIAEGYSVSREKKESFPLTVTSAQKNPTAFYLCASSTPGGEQFFGPGTRLTVL.

This clonotype was observed a few times. This sequence joins TRBV4-2 and TRBJ1-6; no reliable D call. Trimming stripped 3 bases from V and 8 bases from J, with 14 bases between. Germline V CDR1 and CDR2: LGHNA, YNFKEQ. The CDR3 spans 15 residues. The CDR3 nucleotides read TGTGCCAGCAGCCACCTCTCGACGGATTATTCACCCCTCCACTTT. Amino acid sequence: CASSHLSTDYSPLHF.

The chain joins TRBV4-1 to TRBJ1-1, with D perhaps matching TRBD1 (5 bases). Trimming pared 5 bases from V and 3 bases from J, leaving 10 bases between. CDR3 length: 13 residues. Germline CDR1 and CDR2: MGHRA and YSYEKL. The chain's CDR3 is CASSGPGHTEAFF. The CDR3 DNA reads TGCGCCAGCAGCGGGCCAGGGCACACTGAAGCTTTCTTT.

The chain joins TRBV9 to TRBJ2-1; 12 nucleotides line up with TRBD1. The germline gives CDR1 SGDLS, CDR2 YYNGEE. V dropped 3 bases and J dropped 8; count of bases not matched to a gene: 9. The CDR3 length is 16 residues. The CDR3 region has the DNA TGTGCCAGCAGCGCCGGGGCGGGGACAGGGGGCGATGAGCAGTTCTTC. It is translated as CASSAGAGTGGDEQFF.